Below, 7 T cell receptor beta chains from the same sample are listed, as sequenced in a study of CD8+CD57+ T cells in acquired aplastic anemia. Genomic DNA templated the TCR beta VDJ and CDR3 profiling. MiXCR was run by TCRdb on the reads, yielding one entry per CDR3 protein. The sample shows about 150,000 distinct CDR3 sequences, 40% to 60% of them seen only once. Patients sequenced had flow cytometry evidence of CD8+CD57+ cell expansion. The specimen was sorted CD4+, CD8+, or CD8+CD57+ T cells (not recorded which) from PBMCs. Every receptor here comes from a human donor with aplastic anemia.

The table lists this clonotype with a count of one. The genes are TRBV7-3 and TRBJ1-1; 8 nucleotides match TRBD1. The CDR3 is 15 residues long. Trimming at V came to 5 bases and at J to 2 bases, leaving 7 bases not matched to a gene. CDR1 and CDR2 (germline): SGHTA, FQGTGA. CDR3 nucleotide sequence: TGTGCCAGCAGCCCCCGGACAGGGACAAACACTGAAGCTTTCTTT. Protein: CASSPRTGTNTEAFF. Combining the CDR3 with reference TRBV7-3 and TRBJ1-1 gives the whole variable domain GAGVSQTPSNKVTEKGKYVELRCDPISGHTALYWYRQSLGQGPEFLIYFQGTGAADDSGLPNDRFFAVRPEGSVSTLKIQRTERGDSAVYLCASSPRTGTNTEAFFGQGTRLTVV.

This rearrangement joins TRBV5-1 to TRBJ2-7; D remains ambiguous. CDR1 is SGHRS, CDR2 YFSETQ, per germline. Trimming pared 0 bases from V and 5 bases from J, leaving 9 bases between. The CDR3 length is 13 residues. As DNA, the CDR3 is TGCGCCAGCAGCTTGGCCACTAATAACGAGCAGTACTTC. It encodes CASSLATNNEQYF.

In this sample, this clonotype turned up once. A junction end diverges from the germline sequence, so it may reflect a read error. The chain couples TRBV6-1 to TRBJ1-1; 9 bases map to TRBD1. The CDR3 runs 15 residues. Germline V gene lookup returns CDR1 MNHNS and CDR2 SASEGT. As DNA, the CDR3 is TGTGCCAGCAGTCAGAACAGGGGGCGAGGTACTGAAGCTCTCTTT. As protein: CASSQNRGRGTEALF.

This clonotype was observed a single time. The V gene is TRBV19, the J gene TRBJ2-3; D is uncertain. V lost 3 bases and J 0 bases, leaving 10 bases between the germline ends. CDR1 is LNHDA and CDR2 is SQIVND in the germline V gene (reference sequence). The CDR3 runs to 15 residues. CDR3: CASSMFAASTDTQYF. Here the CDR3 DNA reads TGTGCCAGTAGTATGTTTGCGGCTAGCACAGATACGCAGTATTTT.

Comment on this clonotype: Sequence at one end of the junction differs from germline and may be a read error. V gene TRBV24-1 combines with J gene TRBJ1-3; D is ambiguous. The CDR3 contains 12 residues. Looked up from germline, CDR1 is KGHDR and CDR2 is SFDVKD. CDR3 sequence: CPPSGSGNTIYF. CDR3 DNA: TGCCCCCCGTCTGGCTCTGGAAACACCATATATTTT.

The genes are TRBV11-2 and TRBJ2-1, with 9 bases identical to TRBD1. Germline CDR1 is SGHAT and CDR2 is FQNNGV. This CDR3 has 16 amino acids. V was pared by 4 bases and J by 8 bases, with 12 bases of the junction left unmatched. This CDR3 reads CASSSYGQGMRDEQFF. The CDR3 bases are TGTGCCAGCAGCTCATACGGACAGGGGATGAGAGATGAGCAGTTCTTC.

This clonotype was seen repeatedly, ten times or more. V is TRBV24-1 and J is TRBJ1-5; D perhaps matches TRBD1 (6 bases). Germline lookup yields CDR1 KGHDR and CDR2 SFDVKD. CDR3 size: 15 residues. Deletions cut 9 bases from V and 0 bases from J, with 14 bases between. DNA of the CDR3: TGTGCCACCCTAGAGGACAGCCATAGCAATCAGCCCCAGCATTTT. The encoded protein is CATLEDSHSNQPQHF.